Presented here are 14 T cell receptor beta chains from one specimen sequenced in a study of metastatic and nonmetastatic thyroid tumors (dated by TCRdb to 2020 to 2022). Before undergoing thyroid surgery, none of the patients had been given any kind of treatment. The library was prepared using PCR. Sequencing was performed on an Illumina HiSeq 4000. TCRdb trimmed the raw reads at Q25, called clones with MiXCR and kept productive beta chains. This sample has tens of thousands of clones in its table, and 11% to 15% of those were observed once. Of the sample, less than 8.5% is held by the ten largest clones. Source material: blood. Receptors originate from a male donor with papillary thyroid cancer or a benign thyroid nodule (not recorded which). Some clones in this sample may be carry-over from other donors' samples.

This clone has ten or more counts. Mismatch with germline at one junction end may stem from a read error. The chain is built from TRBV7-7 and TRBJ2-5; D may be TRBD1 (5 bases). The CDR3 contains 14 residues. CDR1 is SSHAT, CDR2 FNYEAQ, per germline (reference sequence). CDR3: CASSPTQGQETQYF. The DNA for the CDR3 is TGTGCTAGCAGTCCCACTCAGGGACAAGAGACCCAGTACTTC.

This clone appeared a few times. This chain links TRBV6-5 with TRBJ2-7; 9 bases line up with TRBD2. The CDR3 consists of 15 residues. Germline values: CDR1 MNHEY, CDR2 SVGAGI. The CDR3 DNA follows: TGTGTCAGCAGTCTCGGACTAGCGTGTGGTCGGGAGCAGTACGTC. This translates into CVSSLGLACGREQYV.

This clone was detected many times. The chain carries TRBV7-9 and TRBJ2-7, with no clear D. Germline CDR1 SEHNR, CDR2 FQNEAQ (reference sequence). Trimming left V 1 base short and J 0 bases short, with 7 bases between. The CDR3 runs 14 residues. CDR3 residues: CASSLDRSSYEQYV. The CDR3 region has the DNA TGTGCCAGCAGCTTAGACAGAAGCTCCTACGAGCAGTACGTC.

This clone is medium-sized. This chain connects TRBV6-2 or TRBV6-3 to TRBJ2-7; 8 bases are shared with TRBD2. CDR1 MNHEY and CDR2 SVGEGT come from the germline V gene. The CDR3 runs to 13 residues. V lost 6 bases to trimming and J lost 6 bases; unmatched junction nucleotides: 7. In nucleotides, the CDR3 is TGTGCCAGCAGAACCGGGACTAGGGGCGAGCAGTACTTC. This gives the protein CASRTGTRGEQYF.

The V gene is TRBV5-1, the J gene TRBJ2-7; 11 nucleotides align to TRBD2. The V and J ends lost 0 bases and 1 base, in that order; junction bases with no gene match: 9. The CDR3 sequence is 18 residues long. Germline V gives CDR1 SGHRS, CDR2 YFSETQ. The CDR3 nucleotides are TGCGCCAGCAGCTTGGATATTAGCGGGAGGGCTTGGTCCTACGAGCAGTACTTC. This encodes CASSLDISGRAWSYEQYF.

This clone was observed at least ten times. The chain links TRBV12-3 or TRBV12-4 to TRBJ1-4, with 9 positions matching TRBD1. The length of the CDR3 is 15 residues. After removal of 3 bases from V and 6 bases from J, the junction contained 5 bases not matched to a gene. The CDR3 nucleotides read TGTGCCAGCAGTTTCAAGGGACAGGGATATGAAAAACTGTTTTTT. This translates into CASSFKGQGYEKLFF.

Many counts were recorded for this clone. The V gene is TRBV30, the J gene TRBJ2-5, with D perhaps assigned TRBD1 or TRBD2 (5 bases each). V lost 6 bases and J lost 5, with 13 bases in between. This CDR3 has 12 amino acids. Germline V gene data show CDR1 as GTSNPN and CDR2 as SVGIG (reference sequence). The CDR3 DNA reads TGTGCCTGCCGGGACCCCAGGGAGACCCAGTACTTC. It encodes CACRDPRETQYF.

This clone was counted ten times or more. This sequence joins TRBV30 and TRBJ1-4, with D possibly TRBD1 on 5 matching bases. The CDR3 has 14 residues. The ends were cut back, 3 bases at V and 8 bases at J, with 16 bases in the middle. Germline loops: CDR1 GTSNPN, CDR2 SVGIG (reference sequence). CDR3 coding DNA: TGTGCCTGGAGAGTGGGGCGCGGGATCGAAAAACTGTTTTTT. This gives the protein CAWRVGRGIEKLFF.

This rearrangement joins TRBV6-5 to TRBJ1-1, with unresolved D. V was trimmed by 0 bases and J by 3 bases, leaving 20 bases between them. Germline V gene data show CDR1 as MNHEY and CDR2 as SVGAGI. The CDR3 runs 18 residues. The CDR3 protein is CASSYSTCGSGVDTEAFF. For the CDR3, the DNA is TGTGCCAGCAGTTACTCGACATGCGGTAGTGGGGTGGACACTGAAGCTTTCTTT.

Ten or more counts support this clone. For the CDR3, the DNA is TGTGCCAGCAGCCACCAGGGGAATCAGCCCCAGCATTTT. Translated: CASSHQGNQPQHF. The genes are TRBV7-9 and TRBJ1-5, with D possibly TRBD1 on 6 matching bases. This CDR3 spans 13 amino acids. Looked up from germline, CDR1 is SEHNR and CDR2 is FQNEAQ (reference sequence). Trimming shortened V by 5 bases and J by 4 bases, and 9 bases separated the two germline ends.

This clone was recorded at least ten times. V and J are TRBV28 and TRBJ1-2; TRBD1 might be the D (5 bases). The V and J ends lost 3 bases and 3 bases respectively, with 14 bases between them. Germline values: CDR1 MDHEN, CDR2 SYDVKM. The CDR3 length is 15 residues. CDR3 sequence reads: CASSFPRGGDYGYTF. The DNA for the CDR3 is TGTGCCAGCAGTTTCCCTCGGGGAGGGGACTATGGCTACACCTTC.

The chain carries TRBV20-1 and TRBJ2-5; TRBD1 might be the D (6 bases). Germline CDR1 DFQATT, CDR2 SNEGSKA (reference sequence). Trimming left V 3 bases short and J 5 bases short, with 13 bases between. CDR3 length: 13 amino acids. The CDR3 bases are TGCAGTGCTAGTGGAATAACAGGGGAGACCCAGTACTTC. It specifies CSASGITGETQYF.

The V call is TRBV6-2 or TRBV6-3, the J call TRBJ2-3; 14 bases fit TRBD2. The CDR3 contains 16 residues. The germline V gene encodes CDR1 MNHEY and CDR2 SVGEGT. V lost 6 bases and J lost 3; bases outside the gene matches: 5. The CDR3 sequence: CASRPTSGGETDTQYF. For the CDR3, the DNA is TGTGCCAGCAGACCGACTAGCGGGGGGGAAACAGATACGCAGTATTTT.

This clone was recorded many times. Compared with germline, one end of the junction differs, possibly owing to a read error. In the same sample, other DNA sequences code for this CDR3. The chain joins TRBV9 to TRBJ1-1; a weak D match, TRBD1 (6 bases). CDR3 size: 19 residues. Germline V gene lookup returns CDR1 SGDLS and CDR2 YYNGEE. The CDR3 here is CASSVELQGTVYMNTEAFF. CDR3 nucleotides: TGTGCCAGCAGCGTAGAATTACAGGGAACGGTCTATATGAATACTGAAGCTTTCTTT.